The clone carrying this TCR beta chain was seen a handful of times. This CDR3 is 18 amino acids long. From germline, CDR1 is SGHDN and CDR2 FVKESK. The germline V and J ends were trimmed by 0 bases and 2 bases, with 14 bases remaining between them. Per the original methods: How many nucleated cells were present was estimated from reference gene primer amplification. Measured with immunoSEQ multiplex PCR; TCRdb has only the in-frame clones, and not every one. V, J and clone size are taken as reported in that table, and D and trimming were inferred from the DNA itself. The sample lists tens of thousands of clones; around 79% were seen once. The data were obtained in a study of blood T cell repertoires in COVID-19. Whole-study context: The study drew acute and convalescent COVID-19 samples from the United States, Italy and Spain. T cells, B-cell-depleted T cells, or PBMCs supplied cDNA or gDNA.

The rearrangement uses TRBV14 and TRBJ2-6; D not certain. This sequence was found in a human donor in a cohort sampled during active COVID-19. The material sequenced was peripheral blood. The CDR3 DNA reads as TGTGCCAGCAGCCAAGAAGTAAACAGCTTGACTGGGGCCAACGTCCTGACTTTC. Its translation is CASSQEVNSLTGANVLTF.